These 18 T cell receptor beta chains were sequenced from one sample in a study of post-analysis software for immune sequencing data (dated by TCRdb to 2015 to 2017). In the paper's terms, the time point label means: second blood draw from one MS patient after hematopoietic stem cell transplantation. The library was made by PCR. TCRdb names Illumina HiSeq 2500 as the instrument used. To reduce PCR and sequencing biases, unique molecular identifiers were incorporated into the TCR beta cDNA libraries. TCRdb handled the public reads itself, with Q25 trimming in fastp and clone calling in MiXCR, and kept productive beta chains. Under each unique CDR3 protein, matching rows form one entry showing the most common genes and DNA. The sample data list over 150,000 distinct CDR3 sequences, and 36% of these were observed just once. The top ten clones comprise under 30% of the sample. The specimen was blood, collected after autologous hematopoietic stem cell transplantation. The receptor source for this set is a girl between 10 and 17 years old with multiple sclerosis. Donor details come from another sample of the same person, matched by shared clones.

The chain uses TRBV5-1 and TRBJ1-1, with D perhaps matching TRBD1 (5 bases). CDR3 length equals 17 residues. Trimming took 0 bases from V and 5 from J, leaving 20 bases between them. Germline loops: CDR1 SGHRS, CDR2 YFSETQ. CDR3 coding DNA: TGCGCCAGCAGCTTGGCAAGGTGGGACCCCTGGAGAACTGAAGCTTTCTTT. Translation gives CASSLARWDPWRTEAFF.

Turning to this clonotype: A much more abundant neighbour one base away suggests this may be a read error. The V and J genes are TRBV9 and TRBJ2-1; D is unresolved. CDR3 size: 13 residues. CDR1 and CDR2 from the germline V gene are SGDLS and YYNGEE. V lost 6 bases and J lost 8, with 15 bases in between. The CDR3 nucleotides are TGTGCCAGCACCTTGGGCCATAGGGATGAGCAGTTCTTC. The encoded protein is CASTLGHRDEQFF.

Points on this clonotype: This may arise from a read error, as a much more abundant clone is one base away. Here the CDR3 DNA reads TGTGCCTGCAGTGATCCGGGCTCCTACGAGCAGTACTTC. It is translated as CACSDPGSYEQYF. The chain combines TRBV6-6 with TRBJ2-7, with D uncertain. The CDR3 length is 13 residues. Germline CDR1 and CDR2: MNHNY and SVGAGI (reference sequence).

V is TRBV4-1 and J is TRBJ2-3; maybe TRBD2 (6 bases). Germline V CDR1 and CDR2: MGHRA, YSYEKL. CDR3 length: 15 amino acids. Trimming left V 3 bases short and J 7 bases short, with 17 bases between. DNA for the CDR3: TGCGCCAGCAGCCACCGGGACCCTCGCGGGAATACGCAGTATTTT. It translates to CASSHRDPRGNTQYF.

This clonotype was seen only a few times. The CDR3 is CASSLAWGLGYEQYF. The CDR3 bases are TGTGCCAGCAGTTTAGCGTGGGGCCTAGGGTACGAGCAGTACTTC. V gene TRBV12-3 or TRBV12-4 combines with J gene TRBJ2-7; weak D call: TRBD1 (5 bases). The CDR3 consists of 15 residues. Trimming took off 0 bases at V and 4 bases at J, with 13 bases between the two ends.

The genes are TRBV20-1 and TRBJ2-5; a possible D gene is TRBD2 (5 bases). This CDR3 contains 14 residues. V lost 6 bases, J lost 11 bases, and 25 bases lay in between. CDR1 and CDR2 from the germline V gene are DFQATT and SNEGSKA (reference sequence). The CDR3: CSAPLADFYNEQYF. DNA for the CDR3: TGCAGTGCCCCGCTAGCAGACTTTTACAATGAGCAGTACTTC.

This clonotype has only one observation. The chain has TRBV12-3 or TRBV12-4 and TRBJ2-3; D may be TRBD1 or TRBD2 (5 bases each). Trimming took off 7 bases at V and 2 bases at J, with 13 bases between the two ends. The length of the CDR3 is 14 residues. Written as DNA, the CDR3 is TGTGCCAGCACCACCGGGGCGTTCACAGATACGCAGTATTTT. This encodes CASTTGAFTDTQYF.

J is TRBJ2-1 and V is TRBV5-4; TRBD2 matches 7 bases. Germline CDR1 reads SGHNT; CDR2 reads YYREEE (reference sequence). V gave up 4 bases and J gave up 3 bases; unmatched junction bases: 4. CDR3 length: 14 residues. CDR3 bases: TGTGCCAGCAGCCCGGCGGGGGTCTACAATGAGCAGTTCTTC. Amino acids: CASSPAGVYNEQFF. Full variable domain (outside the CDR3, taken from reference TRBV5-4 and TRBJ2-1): ETGVTQSPTHLIKTRGQQVTLRCSSQSGHNTVSWYQQALGQGPQFIFQYYREEENGRGNFPPRFSGLQFPNYSSELNVNALELDDSALYLCASSPAGVYNEQFFGPGTRLTVL.

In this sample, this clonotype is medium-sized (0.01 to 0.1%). The DNA for the CDR3 is TGTGCCAGCAGTTATGTAGGCGGTGAGCAGTTCTTC. This codes for CASSYVGGEQFF. The J gene is TRBJ2-1, the V gene TRBV6-5; D gene unclear. The germline V and J ends were trimmed by 3 bases and 9 bases, with 9 bases remaining between them. The CDR3 extends over 12 amino acids. The V gene's germline CDR1 is MNHEY and CDR2 SVGAGI.

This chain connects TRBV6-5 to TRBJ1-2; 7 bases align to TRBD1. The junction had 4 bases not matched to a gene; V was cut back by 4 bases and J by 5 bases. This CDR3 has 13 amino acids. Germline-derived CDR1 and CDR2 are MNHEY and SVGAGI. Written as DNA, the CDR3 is TGTGCCAGCAGTTGGGACAGAACTTATGGCTACACCTTC. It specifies CASSWDRTYGYTF.

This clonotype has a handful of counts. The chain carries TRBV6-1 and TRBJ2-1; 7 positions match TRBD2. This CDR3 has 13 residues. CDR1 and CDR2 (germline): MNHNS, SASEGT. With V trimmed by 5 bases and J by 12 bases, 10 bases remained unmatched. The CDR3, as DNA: TGTGCCAGCAGTTCCTCACAGCGGGACTCGCAGTTCTTC. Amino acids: CASSSSQRDSQFF.

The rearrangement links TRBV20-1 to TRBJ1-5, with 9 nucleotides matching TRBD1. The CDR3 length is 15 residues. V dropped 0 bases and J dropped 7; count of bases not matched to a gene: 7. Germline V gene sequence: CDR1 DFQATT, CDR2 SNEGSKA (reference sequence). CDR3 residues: CSARDGDRAWQPQHF. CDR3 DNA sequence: TGCAGTGCTAGAGATGGGGACAGGGCATGGCAGCCCCAGCATTTT.

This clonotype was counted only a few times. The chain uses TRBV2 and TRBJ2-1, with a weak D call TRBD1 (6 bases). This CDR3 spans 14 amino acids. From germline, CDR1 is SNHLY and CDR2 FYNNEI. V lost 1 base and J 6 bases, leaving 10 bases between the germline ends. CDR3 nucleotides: TGTGCCAGCAGTGAAGTCGGGACAACCAATGAGCAGTTCTTC. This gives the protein CASSEVGTTNEQFF. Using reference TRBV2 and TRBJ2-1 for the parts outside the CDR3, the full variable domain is EPEVTQTPSHQVTQMGQEVILRCVPISNHLYFYWYRQILGQKVEFLVSFYNNEISEKSEIFDDQFSVERPDGSNFTLKIRSTKLEDSAMYFCASSEVGTTNEQFFGPGTRLTVL.

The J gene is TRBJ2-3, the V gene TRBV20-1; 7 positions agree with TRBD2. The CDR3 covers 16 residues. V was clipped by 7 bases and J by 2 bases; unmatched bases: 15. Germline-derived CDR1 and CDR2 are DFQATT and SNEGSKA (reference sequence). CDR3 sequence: CSVQLGSGTTTDTQYF. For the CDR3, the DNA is TGCAGTGTCCAGCTTGGGAGCGGGACGACCACAGATACGCAGTATTTT.

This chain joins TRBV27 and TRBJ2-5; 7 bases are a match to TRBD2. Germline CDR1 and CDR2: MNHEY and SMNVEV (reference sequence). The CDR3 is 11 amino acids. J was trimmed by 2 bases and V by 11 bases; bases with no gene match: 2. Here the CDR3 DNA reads TGTGCCGGGGAGGGACAAGAGACCCAGTACTTC. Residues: CAGEGQETQYF.

CDR3 sequence: CSAEGGTSYNSPLHF. In DNA form, the CDR3 reads TGCAGTGCTGAGGGCGGAACGAGCTATAATTCACCCCTCCACTTT. The chain links TRBV20-1 to TRBJ1-6; no firm D call. Trimming cost V 5 bases and J 3 bases, with 14 bases left between them. The CDR3 spans 15 residues. Germline-derived CDR1 and CDR2 are DFQATT and SNEGSKA (reference sequence).

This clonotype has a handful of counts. The CDR3 DNA sequence: TGCAGTGCTAGCGGGAGGGACCCCTACGAGCAGTACTTC. The encoded protein is CSASGRDPYEQYF. The J gene is TRBJ2-7, the V gene TRBV20-1; 8 bases agree with TRBD2. The ends lost 3 bases at V and 2 bases at J; junction bases unmatched: 3. The germline V gene has CDR1 DFQATT and CDR2 SNEGSKA (reference sequence). CDR3 size: 13 residues.

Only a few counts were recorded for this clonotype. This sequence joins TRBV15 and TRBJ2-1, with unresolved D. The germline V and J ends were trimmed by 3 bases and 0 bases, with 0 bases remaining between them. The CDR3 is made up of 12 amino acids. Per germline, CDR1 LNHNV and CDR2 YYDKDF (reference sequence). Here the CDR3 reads CATSSSYNEQFF. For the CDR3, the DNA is TGTGCCACCAGCAGCTCCTACAATGAGCAGTTCTTC.